Following are 26 T cell receptor beta chains from one sample sequenced in a study of post-analysis software for immune sequencing data. Their antigen targets remain unknown. Included in the TCR beta cDNA libraries were unique molecular identifiers. TCRdb itself ran the PCR reads through MiXCR, one entry per CDR3 protein. The repertoire has a few hundred thousand distinct CDR3 sequences, over 30% of them found once; the top ten carry around 8%. Findings of the study overall: TRBV5-6, TRBV5-1 and TRBV20-1 belonged to a set of about 5 TRBV segments that were more frequent in patients than controls.

Sequenced: blood. Receptors were obtained from a girl aged 2-10 years with multiple sclerosis.

The chain uses TRBV7-2 and TRBJ2-6; D ambiguous. This CDR3 is built from 17 residues. V was clipped by 0 bases and J by 0 bases, with 9 bases between them. The germline V gene has CDR1 SGHTA and CDR2 FQGNSA. The CDR3 here is CASSLAGSISGANVLTF. The CDR3 DNA is TGTGCCAGCAGCTTAGCGGGCAGTATCTCTGGGGCCAACGTCCTGACTTTC.

This CDR3 reads CAISTTGRTEAFF. In DNA, the CDR3 is TGTGCCATCAGTACAACAGGGAGGACTGAAGCTTTCTTT. The V call is TRBV10-3, the J call TRBJ1-1, with D possibly matching TRBD1 (6 bases). CDR1 and CDR2 (germline): ENHRY, SYGVKD. The CDR3 is 13 amino acids. V lost 5 bases to trimming and J lost 5 bases, with 12 bases between them.

The chain employs TRBV5-5 and TRBJ2-7; possible D gene TRBD1, 6 bases. CDR1 and CDR2 (germline): SGHKS, YYEKEE (reference sequence). This CDR3 has 18 amino acids. The V end lost 4 bases, the J end lost 3 bases, and 26 bases lay between the germline ends. CDR3 sequence reads: CASSHRARGYIRDYEQYF. The CDR3 nucleotides read TGTGCCAGCAGCCACCGGGCCAGGGGCTATATTCGGGACTACGAGCAGTACTTC.

Here the CDR3 DNA reads TGTGCCAGCAATCTGAGGGGACATGGATCGGCTTTCTTT. It yields the protein CASNLRGHGSAFF. The rearrangement joins TRBV6-2 or TRBV6-3 to TRBJ1-1, with D possibly being TRBD1 (6 bases). The V gene lost 7 bases and the J gene lost 11 bases, with 20 bases spanning the gap. Germline-derived CDR1 and CDR2 are MNHEY and SVGEGT. This CDR3 has 13 residues.

This clonotype has just a few counts. The V call is TRBV13, the J call TRBJ2-7; 11 bases match TRBD1. J was trimmed by 4 bases and V by 4 bases; bases with no gene match: 6. Germline V gene data show CDR1 as PRHDT and CDR2 as FYEKMQ (reference sequence). The CDR3 is 15 residues long. The DNA for the CDR3 is TGTGCCAGCAGCTACCTGGGACAGGGGGATTACGAGCAGTACTTC. Translation gives CASSYLGQGDYEQYF. Variable domain in full (rest from reference TRBV13 and TRBJ2-7): AAGVIQSPRHLIKEKRETATLKCYPIPRHDTVYWYQQGPGQDPQFLISFYEKMQSDKGSIPDRFSAQQFSDYHSELNMSSLELGDSALYFCASSYLGQGDYEQYFGPGTRLTVT.

The J gene is TRBJ2-7, the V gene TRBV28; D may be TRBD2 (7 bases). The V end was cut by 7 bases, the J end by 0 bases, with 16 bases between. The CDR3 totals 15 residues. Germline values: CDR1 MDHEN, CDR2 SYDVKM. The CDR3 spells CASNKGGRVSYEQYF. The CDR3 nucleotides read TGTGCCAGCAATAAGGGGGGGAGGGTCTCCTACGAGCAGTACTTC.

This clonotype showed up just a few times. The rearrangement links TRBV20-1 to TRBJ2-1; 8 bases fit TRBD2. The CDR3 totals 16 residues. Germline V gene sequence: CDR1 DFQATT, CDR2 SNEGSKA (reference sequence). The junction had 12 bases not matched to a gene; V was cut back by 3 bases and J by 5 bases. Here the CDR3 DNA reads TGCAGTGCTAGCCTTATTACTAGCGGCGTAAACAATGAGCAGTTCTTC. Amino acids: CSASLITSGVNNEQFF.

This chain connects TRBV6-1 to TRBJ1-1; TRBD1 is a possible D gene (5 bases). The CDR3 length is 17 residues. Germline-derived CDR1 and CDR2 are MNHNS and SASEGT. Trimming shortened V by 2 bases and J by 4 bases, and 20 bases separated the two germline ends. The CDR3 loop is CASSERRDPPRTTEAFF. CDR3 DNA: TGTGCCAGCAGTGAACGTAGGGACCCACCCCGAACCACTGAAGCTTTCTTT.

This clonotype was seen more than once but under ten times. V and J are TRBV5-1 and TRBJ2-1; D is possibly TRBD2 (6 bases). Looked up from germline, CDR1 is SGHRS and CDR2 is YFSETQ. CDR3 size: 15 residues. V was cut by 0 bases and J by 5 bases, with 12 bases left in between. Here the CDR3 reads CASSLDGGGHNEQFF. The CDR3 DNA reads as TGCGCCAGCAGCTTGGATGGGGGAGGCCACAATGAGCAGTTCTTC.

The chain is built from TRBV20-1 and TRBJ2-1; maybe TRBD2 (6 bases). The V end was cut by 5 bases, the J end by 10 bases, with 21 bases between. Germline CDR1 and CDR2: DFQATT and SNEGSKA (reference sequence). The CDR3 has 14 amino acids. The CDR3 sequence is CSAFSGREIGEQFF. CDR3 bases: TGCAGTGCTTTTAGCGGACGGGAGATCGGCGAGCAGTTCTTC.

This clonotype was picked up a small number of times. The chain is built from TRBV5-6 and TRBJ2-7, with 8 bases aligning to TRBD2. With 5 bases clipped from V and 6 bases from J, the junction kept 4 bases outside the gene matches. The CDR3 loop spans 12 amino acids. The germline CDR1 and CDR2 sequences are SGHDT and YYEEEE. DNA of the CDR3: TGTGCCAGCAGACGGGGGGGCAGCGAGCAGTACTTC. Amino acid sequence: CASRRGGSEQYF.

This clonotype came up many times. V is TRBV28 and J is TRBJ1-1; 9 bases match TRBD1. Unmatched junction bases numbered 9, after V lost 4 bases and J lost 3 bases. Germline CDR1 is MDHEN and CDR2 is SYDVKM. This CDR3 spans 16 amino acids. The CDR3 sequence is CASSSPGQGPYTEAFF. For the CDR3, the DNA is TGTGCCAGCAGTTCTCCGGGACAGGGACCTTACACTGAAGCTTTCTTT.

This clonotype has a handful of counts. The rearrangement links TRBV29-1 to TRBJ2-3; D is undetermined. CDR3 length equals 15 residues. The germline V and J ends were trimmed by 4 bases and 9 bases, with 23 bases remaining between them. Germline CDR1 and CDR2: SQVTM and ANQGSEA. The CDR3 region is CSVGTRLPVPATQYF. CDR3 coding DNA: TGCAGCGTTGGTACCCGGCTCCCCGTACCTGCGACGCAGTATTTT.

This chain joins TRBV12-3 or TRBV12-4 and TRBJ2-7; 11 bases line up with TRBD1. The CDR3 is 18 amino acids. V trimming: 4 bases; J trimming: 7 bases; junction bases outside the gene matches: 18. CDR3 amino acids: CASSSSSRDRGSGDEQYF. Here the CDR3 DNA reads TGTGCCAGCAGTTCGTCCTCCCGGGACAGGGGGAGTGGCGATGAGCAGTACTTC.

A remark on this clonotype: Germline and junction disagree at one end, which may indicate a read error. The chain employs TRBV7-9 and TRBJ1-2; the D is unclear. CDR3 length: 14 residues. CDR1 is SEHNR and CDR2 is FQNEAQ in the germline V gene (reference sequence). CDR3: CAGSPTVLGSSYTF. The CDR3 bases are TGTGCCGGCAGCCCGACCGTTCTGGGGAGTAGCTACACCTTC.

The genes are TRBV6-5 and TRBJ2-3, with D perhaps TRBD2 (5 bases). CDR1 and CDR2 from the germline V gene are MNHEY and SVGAGI. CDR3 size: 14 residues. Between the trimmed V and J ends, which lost 0 bases and 6 bases, there was a span of 10 bases. The DNA of the CDR3 is TGTGCCAGCAGTTACTCGCTACTAGGGGATACGCAGTATTTT. It codes for CASSYSLLGDTQYF.

This clonotype has only a few counts. The chain is built from TRBV4-1 and TRBJ2-7; 8 positions agree with TRBD2. Germline V lookup: CDR1 MGHRA, CDR2 YSYEKL. The CDR3 length is 15 residues. Germline trimming cut 4 bases from V and 2 bases from J; bases unmatched to any gene: 7. Written as DNA, the CDR3 is TGCGCCAGCAGCCTAAAGACTAGCGCAACCTACGAGCAGTACTTC. It encodes CASSLKTSATYEQYF.

The chain employs TRBV20-1 and TRBJ2-1; D gene ambiguous. Germline lookup yields CDR1 DFQATT and CDR2 SNEGSKA (reference sequence). The CDR3 has 14 residues. Trimming took off 0 bases at V and 3 bases at J, with 9 bases between the two ends. In DNA, the CDR3 is TGCAGTGCTAGAGACCCGGTCCTCTACAATGAGCAGTTCTTC. It is translated as CSARDPVLYNEQFF.

This clonotype was detected only a few times. This chain connects TRBV9 to TRBJ2-7; the D gene is possibly TRBD1 (5 bases). CDR3 length: 15 residues. Between the trimmed V and J ends, which lost 4 bases and 3 bases, there was a span of 17 bases. The germline V gene has CDR1 SGDLS and CDR2 YYNGEE. The CDR3 protein is CASSIRGQAGYEQYF. In nucleotides, the CDR3 is TGTGCCAGCAGCATAAGGGGCCAGGCAGGCTACGAGCAGTACTTC.

This clonotype occurred a few times. The chain uses TRBV19 and TRBJ2-5; D may be TRBD1 (6 bases). Germline V gives CDR1 LNHDA, CDR2 SQIVND (reference sequence). This CDR3 is 16 amino acids long. V lost 9 bases to trimming and J lost 5 bases, with 25 bases between them. The CDR3 spells CASKSLEGHPGETQYF. DNA for the CDR3: TGTGCCAGCAAAAGTCTCGAGGGACACCCTGGGGAGACCCAGTACTTC.

CDR3 nucleotides: TGTGCCAGCAGCGTTCAAGCGGGAGGGCCGGCAGATACGCAGTATTTT. This translates into CASSVQAGGPADTQYF. The chain carries TRBV7-8 and TRBJ2-3; 10 positions match TRBD2. The CDR3 covers 16 residues. After removal of 5 bases from V and 4 bases from J, the junction contained 9 bases not matched to a gene. Germline CDR1 SGHVS, CDR2 FQNEAQ.

A single count supports this clonotype. The rearrangement joins TRBV6-5 to TRBJ1-2; D is possibly TRBD1 (6 bases). The V end was cut by 3 bases, the J end by 4 bases, with 18 bases between. CDR1 is MNHEY, CDR2 SVGAGI, per germline. CDR3 length equals 16 residues. CDR3 protein: CASSYRPPGVGYGYTF. The CDR3, as DNA: TGTGCCAGCAGTTATCGCCCGCCAGGGGTGGGCTATGGCTACACCTTC.

This clonotype has only a few counts. V and J are TRBV5-8 and TRBJ1-2; perhaps TRBD1 as D (5 bases). Between the trimmed V and J ends, which lost 0 bases and 5 bases, there was a span of 20 bases. The length of the CDR3 is 17 residues. Germline V gene data show CDR1 as SGHTS and CDR2 as YDEGEE. Here the CDR3 reads CASSLGVFPGKEYGYTF. CDR3 DNA: TGTGCCAGCAGCTTGGGGGTTTTTCCAGGGAAGGAATATGGCTACACCTTC.

In this sample, this clonotype turned up a few times. CDR3 in amino acids: CASSFPSGSSSGFFYEQYF. CDR3 bases: TGTGCCAGCAGCTTCCCCAGCGGGAGCAGTTCCGGGTTCTTCTACGAGCAGTACTTC. The chain recombines TRBV7-2 with TRBJ2-5; TRBD2 aligns across 8 bases. The J call may be faulty, since TRBJ2-7 better matches the DNA end. The CDR3 is 19 residues long. From germline, CDR1 is SGHTA and CDR2 FQGNSA.

There are a few counts of this clonotype. This sequence joins TRBV6-5 and TRBJ2-1; weak D call: TRBD2 (6 bases). The germline CDR1 and CDR2 sequences are MNHEY and SVGAGI. The CDR3 has 11 amino acids. The V end was cut by 6 bases, the J end by 15 bases, with 15 bases between. DNA of the CDR3: TGTGCCAGCAGCCTGGGGCGGAGGGCGTTCTTC. Protein product: CASSLGRRAFF.

This chain joins TRBV28 and TRBJ2-1; 10 nucleotides line up with TRBD1. The V gene's germline CDR1 is MDHEN and CDR2 SYDVKM. The CDR3 extends over 16 amino acids. J lost 10 bases, V lost 2 bases, and 11 bases had no gene match. CDR3 DNA: TGTGCCAGCAGTTTACGGTTCTGGACAGGGGGGGGAGAGCAGTTCTTC. Its translation is CASSLRFWTGGGEQFF.